This is a list of T cell receptor beta chains from one sample in a study of blood T cell repertoires in COVID-19. Data came from immunoSEQ multiplex PCR; TCRdb stores just in-frame clones and leaves some out. This sample has around 250,000 clones, with more than 75% found just once. Sequenced: PBMCs or T cells enriched from blood (not recorded which). These receptors originate from a woman aged 45 to 65 who had been exposed to COVID-19. Both conserved end residues are part of each CDR3. D genes are given only for firm matches. Expanded clones are given a class, and other clones once, few, many or no size at all.

>TRBJ2-5|TRBV13|-|-
TGTGCCAGCAGCTACACAGCAGGCGCGGGGGAGACCCAGTACTTC
CASSYTAGAGETQYF
>TRBJ2-3|TRBV5-5|TRBD2|-
TGTGCCAGCAGCCCCGGGACTAGAGGAGATACGCAGTATTTT
CASSPGTRGDTQYF
>TRBJ1-1|TRBV7-9|TRBD1|-
TGTGCCAGCAGAAATATGACGGCCCGACAGGGAAACACTGAAGCTTTCTTT
CASRNMTARQGNTEAFF
>TRBJ1-5|TRBV4-3|-|-
TGCGCCAGCAGCCAAGGAAGAGGTCAGCCCCAGCATTTT
CASSQGRGQPQHF
>TRBJ1-1|TRBV12-3/TRBV12-4|TRBD1|-
TGTGCCAGCAGTCCACGGGACAGCTATGAAGCTTTCTTT
CASSPRDSYEAFF
>TRBJ1-1|TRBV7-9|-|-
TGTGCCAGCAGCTTAGCTACGGTGATGAACACTGAAGCTTTCTTT
CASSLATVMNTEAFF
>TRBJ1-1|TRBV3-1/TRBV3-2|-|-
TGTGCCAGCAGCCAACTATCCTCGCCGGGGGCTTTCTTT
CASSQLSSPGAFF
>TRBJ1-1|TRBV3-1/TRBV3-2|-|-
TGTGCCAGCAGCCGTCTAGTTGGAACTGAAGCTTTCTTT
CASSRLVGTEAFF
>TRBJ1-2|TRBV19|TRBD1|-
TGTGCCAGTAGGCGACAGGGGGAAGGCTATGGCTACACTTTC
CASRRQGEGYGYTF
>TRBJ1-1|TRBV23-1|-|-
TGCGCCAGCAGTCAACCTAAGGGACTGGGGAACACTGAAGCTTTCTTT
CASSQPKGLGNTEAFF
>TRBJ2-2|TRBV2|TRBD1|-
TGTGCCAGCAGCCAGAGACAGGGAACCGCACCCGGGGAGCTGTTTTTT
CASSQRQGTAPGELFF
>TRBJ2-5|TRBV7-2|TRBD2|-
TGTGCCAGCAGCCCTAGAGGTAGCGGGGGGTTAGAGACCCAGTACTTC
CASSPRGSGGLETQYF
>TRBJ1-4|TRBV30|TRBD1|-
TGTGCCTGGAGTGGACAGGGCCCTAATGAAAAACTGTTTTTT
CAWSGQGPNEKLFF
>TRBJ1-4|TRBV19|-|-
TGTGCCAGTAACACAGGGTTTAGAGAAAAACTGTTTTTT
CASNTGFREKLFF
>TRBJ1-1|TRBV5-1|-|-
TGCGCCAGCAGCTTGGGGGGAGGGAAGACTGAAGCTTTCTTT
CASSLGGGKTEAFF
>TRBJ2-6|TRBV12-5|-|-
TGTGCTAGTGGTAACCCAGGGGTACTCTCTGGGGCCAACGTCCTGACTTTC
CASGNPGVLSGANVLTF
>TRBJ2-5|TRBV6-5|TRBD2|-
TGTGCCAGCAGGCTTCTAGCGGGGGTAGAGACCCAGTACTTC
CASRLLAGVETQYF
>TRBJ2-7|TRBV7-9|TRBD2|-
TGTGCCAGCAGCCCTCCGACTAGCGGGGACTCCTACGAGCAGTACTTC
CASSPPTSGDSYEQYF
>TRBJ2-1|TRBV2|-|-
TGTGCCAGCAGCGGACTGACCTCCTACAATGAGCAGTTCTTC
CASSGLTSYNEQFF
>TRBJ2-1|TRBV13|-|-
TGTGCCAGCAGCTTCTGGGCGGGAAGCCCTTACAATGAGCAGTTCTTC
CASSFWAGSPYNEQFF
>TRBJ2-2|TRBV29-1|TRBD2|-
TGCAGCGTTGGCCCCTTGCGGGGGGGCCAGGGCGGGGAGCTGTTTTTT
CSVGPLRGGQGGELFF
>TRBJ1-1|TRBV18|-|-
TGTGCCAGCTCACCTTATAGGTCAGGGCCTGAAGCTTTCTTT
CASSPYRSGPEAFF
>TRBJ1-5|TRBV18|-|-
TGTGCCAGCTCGCCAACAGAGATCAATCAGCCCCAGCATTTT
CASSPTEINQPQHF
>TRBJ2-3|TRBV6-2/TRBV6-3|TRBD1|-
TGTGCCAGCAGTTGGGGACAGGGGAGGGGGACAGATACGCAGTATTTT
CASSWGQGRGTDTQYF
>TRBJ1-6|TRBV11-2|-|-
TGTGCCAGCAGCTTAAGGCAGCGGGATAATTCACCCCTCCACTTT
CASSLRQRDNSPLHF
>TRBJ2-2|TRBV7-9|-|-
TGTGCCAGCAGCCACATCACCGGGGAGCTGTTTTTT
CASSHITGELFF
>TRBJ1-1|TRBV6-5|TRBD1|-
TGTGCCAGCAGCCTTCAGGGGGCGCAGAACACTGAAGCTTTCTTT
CASSLQGAQNTEAFF
>TRBJ2-5|TRBV12-3/TRBV12-4|-|-
TGTGCCAGCAGTTTTAGCCGAGAGACCCAGTACTTC
CASSFSRETQYF
>TRBJ2-5|TRBV7-2|TRBD2|-
TGTGCCAGCAGCTTACAGCTAGCGGGGCTATTAGGACCCTTTGAGTACTTC
CASSLQLAGLLGPFEYF
>TRBJ1-4|TRBV7-8|-|few
TGTGCCAGCAGCCCTCTAGTGGATGAAAAACTGTTTTTT
CASSPLVDEKLFF
>TRBJ2-7|TRBV28|-|-
TGTGCCAGCAGTCTTAATCGCTACGAGCAGTACTTC
CASSLNRYEQYF
>TRBJ1-3|TRBV6-6|-|-
TGTGCCAGCAGTTACTCGGACAACTCTGGAAACACCATATATTTT
CASSYSDNSGNTIYF
>TRBJ2-1|TRBV28|TRBD2|-
TGTGCCAGCAGTTCGCCCGCTATAGCGGGGTGGAATGAGCAGTTCTTC
CASSSPAIAGWNEQFF
>TRBJ1-1|TRBV2|TRBD1|-
TGTGCCAGCAGGGGACAGGGGAACACTGAAGCTTTCTTT
CASRGQGNTEAFF
>TRBJ1-1|TRBV24-1|TRBD1|-
TGTGCCACCAGTGATTCAGGACAGGGTGAAGGGAACACTGAAGCTTTCTTT
CATSDSGQGEGNTEAFF
>TRBJ1-1|TRBV30|TRBD1|few
TGTGCCTGGTTTCCCGGGACAGGAAACACTGAAGCTTTCTTT
CAWFPGTGNTEAFF